These 19 T cell receptor beta chains came from one sample sequenced in a study of T cells after yellow fever vaccination. One entry per CDR3 protein results from TCRdb running MiXCR on the 5' RACE reads. The table records about 320,000 distinct CDR3 sequences, approximately 4% of them present only once. The specimen comprised PBMCs, sampled 15 days after the yellow fever booster vaccination. The source of these receptors is a man between 18 and 35 years old who received the YFV17D yellow fever vaccine.

This chain links TRBV5-1 with TRBJ1-3, with no clear D. Germline V gives CDR1 SGHRS, CDR2 YFSETQ. The CDR3 spans 16 residues. V was shortened by 0 bases and J by 4 bases, with 14 bases between the two germline ends. Written as DNA, the CDR3 is TGCGCCAGCAGCTTGGGACGGACGGCAGACGGAAACACCATATATTTT. Protein product: CASSLGRTADGNTIYF.

V and J are TRBV20-1 and TRBJ2-2; 9 bases align to TRBD2. This CDR3 comprises 15 residues. In germline, CDR1 is DFQATT, CDR2 SNEGSKA (reference sequence). J lost 6 bases, V lost 3 bases, and 8 bases had no gene match. The CDR3 DNA sequence: TGCAGTGCTAGGAAAGCGGGGGGTTCAGCCGGGGAGCTGTTTTTT. The encoded protein is CSARKAGGSAGELFF.

This clonotype was counted at least ten times. The CDR3 loop reads CSVDYGTNEAFF. The DNA for the CDR3 is TGCAGCGTTGACTATGGGACCAACGAAGCTTTCTTT. V gene TRBV29-1 combines with J gene TRBJ1-1, with D maybe TRBD1 (5 bases). Germline V gives CDR1 SQVTM, CDR2 ANQGSEA. V gave up 3 bases and J gave up 8 bases, with 13 bases separating them. The CDR3 totals 12 residues.

In its sample, this clonotype was seen many times. V and J are TRBV7-9 and TRBJ2-2; D is perhaps TRBD2 (7 bases). The germline V gene encodes CDR1 SEHNR and CDR2 FQNEAQ (reference sequence). V was pared by 2 bases and J by 7 bases, with 11 bases between. The length of the CDR3 is 14 residues. The CDR3: CASSLPGGVGELFF. Here the CDR3 DNA reads TGTGCCAGCAGCTTACCGGGGGGCGTCGGGGAGCTGTTTTTT.

This clonotype was detected only a few times. The chain carries TRBV27 and TRBJ2-5; no reliable D call. From germline, CDR1 is MNHEY and CDR2 SMNVEV (reference sequence). The CDR3 loop spans 14 amino acids. V lost 0 bases and J 5 bases, leaving 10 bases between the germline ends. The CDR3 sequence: CASSLSGFEETQYF. CDR3 nucleotides: TGTGCCAGCAGTTTATCAGGGTTTGAGGAGACCCAGTACTTC.

This clonotype was detected only a few times. The CDR3, as DNA: TGCGCCAGCAGCCAATATTCATCTAAGTTCAGCTCCTATAATTCACCCCTCCACTTT. This encodes CASSQYSSKFSSYNSPLHF. The genes are TRBV4-1 and TRBJ1-6; unclear D gene. The CDR3 is 19 residues long. V was cut by 2 bases and J by 0 bases, with 17 bases left in between. Germline-derived CDR1 and CDR2 are MGHRA and YSYEKL.

This clonotype occurred many times. This chain uses TRBV10-3 with TRBJ2-5, with D perhaps matching TRBD2 (5 bases). Germline CDR1 ENHRY, CDR2 SYGVKD. V dropped 0 bases and J dropped 7 bases, with 24 bases sitting between them. This CDR3 is 18 amino acids long. CDR3 residues: CAISESTLRSPNRGTQYF. The CDR3 DNA follows: TGTGCCATCAGTGAGTCGACTCTTCGGTCGCCAAATCGGGGGACCCAGTACTTC.

A few counts support this clonotype. This chain connects TRBV7-8 to TRBJ1-1, with D perhaps matching TRBD1 (6 bases). With 4 bases removed from V and 1 base from J, the gap between germline ends came to 19 bases. Germline V gene data show CDR1 as SGHVS and CDR2 as FQNEAQ. CDR3 length equals 17 residues. The CDR3 DNA follows: TGTGCCAGCAGCTCCAGATCCGGGGGGGCAGGGAACACTGAAGCTTTCTTT. Amino acids: CASSSRSGGAGNTEAFF.

The V call is TRBV24-1, the J call TRBJ2-2; no definite D call. This CDR3 has 15 residues. Trimming took off 6 bases at V and 6 bases at J, with 16 bases between the two ends. Germline loops: CDR1 KGHDR, CDR2 SFDVKD. CDR3 DNA sequence: TGTGCCACCAGTCTGGAGAGGCACTTGCCCGGGGAGCTGTTTTTT. Amino acids: CATSLERHLPGELFF.

This clonotype was detected ten times or more. This chain links TRBV5-6 with TRBJ2-5; D may be TRBD2 (6 bases). The length of the CDR3 is 15 residues. V was shortened by 1 base and J by 3 bases, with 13 bases between the two germline ends. Germline assignment: CDR1 SGHDT and CDR2 YYEEEE. The CDR3 DNA is TGTGCCAGCAGCTTGCAACGGAGGGGAAAAGAGACCCAGTACTTC. Its protein product is CASSLQRRGKETQYF.

This clonotype was seen at least ten times. The J gene is TRBJ2-2, the V gene TRBV7-3; unclear D gene. Germline values: CDR1 SGHTA, CDR2 FQGTGA. V lost 3 bases to trimming and J lost 3 bases, with 8 bases between them. The CDR3 has 14 amino acids. CDR3 DNA sequence: TGTGCCAGCAGCTTCGCTCGGGACACCGGGGAGCTGTTTTTT. Translating it yields CASSFARDTGELFF.

This clonotype was seen more than once but under ten times. The V and J genes are TRBV14 and TRBJ1-5; D remains ambiguous. CDR1 is SGHDN and CDR2 is FVKESK in the germline V gene. V shed 5 bases and J shed 2 bases, with 7 bases lying between them. This CDR3 is 13 amino acids long. CDR3 sequence: CASSIAGNQPQHF. In DNA, the CDR3 is TGTGCCAGCAGCATCGCCGGCAATCAGCCCCAGCATTTT. Looking up the rest from reference TRBV14 and TRBJ1-5 gives the full variable domain: EAGVTQFPSHSVIEKGQTVTLRCDPISGHDNLYWYRRVMGKEIKFLLHFVKESKQDESGMPNNRFLAERTGGTYSTLKVQPAELEDSGVYFCASSIAGNQPQHFGDGTRLSIL.

This clonotype was counted many times. The chain employs TRBV4-2 and TRBJ1-6, with D unclear. There are 17 residues in the CDR3. The V end was cut by 4 bases, the J end by 0 bases, with 13 bases between. The germline V gene has CDR1 LGHNA and CDR2 YNFKEQ. The CDR3 nucleotides read TGTGCCAGCAGCCCGAGCGGCAGCCGCTCCTATAATTCACCCCTCCACTTT. This sequence encodes CASSPSGSRSYNSPLHF.

The chain recombines TRBV15 with TRBJ2-5, with D perhaps TRBD2 (5 bases). CDR3 length equals 13 residues. From germline, CDR1 is LNHNV and CDR2 YYDKDF (reference sequence). V lost 3 bases, J lost 4 bases, and 9 bases lay in between. Written as DNA, the CDR3 is TGTGCCACCAGCAGGAGGGTCTCAGAGACCCAGTACTTC. This sequence encodes CATSRRVSETQYF.

This chain uses TRBV10-1 with TRBJ1-1, with D possibly TRBD1 on 6 matching bases. The V end lost 0 bases, the J end lost 4 bases, and 9 bases lay between the germline ends. The CDR3 spans 14 residues. CDR1 is WNHNN, CDR2 SYGVQD, per germline (reference sequence). In nucleotides, the CDR3 is TGCGCCAGCAGTGAGTCCAGGGGAATCACTGAAGCTTTCTTT. Its translation: CASSESRGITEAFF.

The gene calls are TRBV4-3 and TRBJ2-6; no definite D call. Trimming left V 0 bases short and J 2 bases short, with 5 bases between. CDR3 length: 15 residues. The germline V gene encodes CDR1 LGHNA and CDR2 YSLEER. CDR3 in amino acids: CASSQEIAGANVLTF. The CDR3 DNA is TGCGCCAGCAGCCAAGAGATAGCTGGGGCCAACGTCCTGACTTTC.

V gene TRBV12-3 or TRBV12-4 combines with J gene TRBJ1-2; no clear D gene. The CDR3 length is 13 residues. V was cut by 3 bases and J by 9 bases, with 14 bases left in between. CDR3 sequence (DNA): TGTGCCAGCAGTTTGGCCGGATCTTTGCGCTACACCTTC. Translating it yields CASSLAGSLRYTF.

This clonotype was recorded at least ten times. The genes are TRBV27 and TRBJ1-5; D is undetermined. The germline V gene encodes CDR1 MNHEY and CDR2 SMNVEV (reference sequence). V lost 2 bases and J 5 bases, leaving 7 bases between the germline ends. There are 13 residues in the CDR3. CDR3 DNA: TGTGCCAGCAGTTTAAACAGTTATCAGCCCCAGCATTTT. Translating gives CASSLNSYQPQHF.

This clonotype was found a few times. This CDR3 is CASSQEVGGSDYGYTF. CDR3 sequence (DNA): TGTGCCAGCAGCCAAGAGGTTGGGGGGAGCGACTATGGCTACACCTTC. The chain links TRBV4-2 to TRBJ1-2, with D perhaps matching TRBD1 (5 bases). CDR1 is LGHNA, CDR2 YNFKEQ, per germline. The germline V and J ends were trimmed by 0 bases and 3 bases, with 14 bases remaining between them. This CDR3 spans 16 amino acids.